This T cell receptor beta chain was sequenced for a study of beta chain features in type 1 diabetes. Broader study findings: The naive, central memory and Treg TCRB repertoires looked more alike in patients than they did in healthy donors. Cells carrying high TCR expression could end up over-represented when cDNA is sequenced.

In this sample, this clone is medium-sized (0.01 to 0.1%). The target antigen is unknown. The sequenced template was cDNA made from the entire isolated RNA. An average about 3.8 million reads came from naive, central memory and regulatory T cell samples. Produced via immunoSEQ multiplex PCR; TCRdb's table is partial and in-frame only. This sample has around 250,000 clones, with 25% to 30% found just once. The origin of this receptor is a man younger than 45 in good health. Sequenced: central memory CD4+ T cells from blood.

The CDR3 sequence: CASSHGSYEQYF. CDR3 sequence (DNA): TGCGCCAGCAGTCACGGTTCCTACGAGCAGTACTTC. This chain connects TRBV23-1 to TRBJ2-7; D gene uncertain. TRBV23-1 is annotated as an ORF whose role is uncertain. Trimming shortened V by 3 bases and J by 1 base, and 4 bases separated the two germline ends. The CDR3 length is 12 residues.